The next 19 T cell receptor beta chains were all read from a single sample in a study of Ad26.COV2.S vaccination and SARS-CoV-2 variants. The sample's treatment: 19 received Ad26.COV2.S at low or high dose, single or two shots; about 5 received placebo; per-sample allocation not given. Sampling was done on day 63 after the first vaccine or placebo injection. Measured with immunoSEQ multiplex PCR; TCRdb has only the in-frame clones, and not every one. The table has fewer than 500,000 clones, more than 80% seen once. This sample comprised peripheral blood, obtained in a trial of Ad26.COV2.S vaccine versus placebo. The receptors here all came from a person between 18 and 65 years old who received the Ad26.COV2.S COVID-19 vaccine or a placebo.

In DNA form, the CDR3 reads TGTGCCAGTAAGAGCCCCTCGAACTACGAGCAGTACTTC. This encodes CASKSPSNYEQYF. This sequence joins TRBV19 and TRBJ2-7; no clear D gene. V was clipped by 7 bases and J by 3 bases, with 13 bases between them. There are 13 residues in the CDR3. CDR1 is LNHDA, CDR2 SQIVND, per germline (reference sequence).

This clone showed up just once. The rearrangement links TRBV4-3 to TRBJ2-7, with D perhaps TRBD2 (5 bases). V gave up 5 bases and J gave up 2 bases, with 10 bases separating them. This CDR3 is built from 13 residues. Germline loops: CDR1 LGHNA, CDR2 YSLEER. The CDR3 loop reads CASSEGRTYEQYF. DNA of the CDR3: TGCGCCAGCAGCGAGGGTCGAACCTACGAGCAGTACTTC.

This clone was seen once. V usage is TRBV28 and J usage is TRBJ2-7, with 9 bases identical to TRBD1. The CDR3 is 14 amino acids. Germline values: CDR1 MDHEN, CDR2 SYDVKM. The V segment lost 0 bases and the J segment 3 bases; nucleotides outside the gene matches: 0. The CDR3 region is CASSLWTGGYEQYF. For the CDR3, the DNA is TGTGCCAGCAGTTTATGGACAGGGGGCTACGAGCAGTACTTC.

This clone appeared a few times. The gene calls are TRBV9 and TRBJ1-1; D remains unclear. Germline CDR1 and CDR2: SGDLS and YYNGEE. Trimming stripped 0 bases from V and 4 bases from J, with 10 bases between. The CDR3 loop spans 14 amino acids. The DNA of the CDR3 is TGTGCCAGCAGCGTAGTCGGGGAGGTCACTGAAGCTTTCTTT. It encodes CASSVVGEVTEAFF.

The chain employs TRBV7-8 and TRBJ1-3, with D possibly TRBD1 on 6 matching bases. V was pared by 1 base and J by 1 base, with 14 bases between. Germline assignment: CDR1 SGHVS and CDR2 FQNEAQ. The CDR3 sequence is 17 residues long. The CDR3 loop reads CASSLVGRTASGNTIYF. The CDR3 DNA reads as TGTGCCAGCAGCTTAGTAGGGCGGACAGCTTCTGGAAACACCATATATTTT.

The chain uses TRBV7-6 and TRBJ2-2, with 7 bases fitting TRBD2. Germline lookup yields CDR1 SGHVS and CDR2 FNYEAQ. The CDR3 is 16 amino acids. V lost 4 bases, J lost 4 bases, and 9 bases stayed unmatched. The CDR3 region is CASSSRGVAGTGELFF. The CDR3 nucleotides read TGTGCCAGCAGCTCTCGGGGGGTCGCAGGCACCGGGGAGCTGTTTTTT.

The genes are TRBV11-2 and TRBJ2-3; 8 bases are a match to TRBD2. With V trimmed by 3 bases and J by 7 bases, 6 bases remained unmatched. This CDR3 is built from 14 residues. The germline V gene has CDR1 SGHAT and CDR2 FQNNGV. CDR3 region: CASSFAGGTYTQYF. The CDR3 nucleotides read TGTGCCAGCAGCTTTGCGGGAGGCACGTATACGCAGTATTTT.

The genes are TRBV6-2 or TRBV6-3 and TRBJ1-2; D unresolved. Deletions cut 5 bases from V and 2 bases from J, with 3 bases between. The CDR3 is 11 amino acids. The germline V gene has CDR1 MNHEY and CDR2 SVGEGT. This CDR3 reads CASSRNYGYTF. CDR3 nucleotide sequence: TGTGCCAGCAGTCGGAACTATGGCTACACCTTC.

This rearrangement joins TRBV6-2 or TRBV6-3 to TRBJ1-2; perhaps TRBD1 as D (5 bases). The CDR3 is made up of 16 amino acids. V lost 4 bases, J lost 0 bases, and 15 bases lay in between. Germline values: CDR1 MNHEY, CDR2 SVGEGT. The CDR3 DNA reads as TGTGCCAGCAGTTCCCCCGCGGGGGTACCTAACTATGGCTACACCTTC. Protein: CASSSPAGVPNYGYTF.

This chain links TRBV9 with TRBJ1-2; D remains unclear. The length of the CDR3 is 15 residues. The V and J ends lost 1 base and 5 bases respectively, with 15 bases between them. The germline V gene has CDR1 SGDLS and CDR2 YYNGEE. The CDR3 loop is CASSVSPGEGYGYTF. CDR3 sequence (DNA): TGTGCCAGCAGCGTATCCCCCGGGGAGGGTTATGGCTACACCTTC.

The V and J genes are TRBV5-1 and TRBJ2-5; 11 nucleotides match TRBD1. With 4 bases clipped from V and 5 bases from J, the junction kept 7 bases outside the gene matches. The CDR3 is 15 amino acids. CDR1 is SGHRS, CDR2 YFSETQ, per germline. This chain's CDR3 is CASSQGQGGSETQYF. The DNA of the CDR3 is TGCGCCAGCAGCCAGGGACAGGGGGGCTCGGAGACCCAGTACTTC.

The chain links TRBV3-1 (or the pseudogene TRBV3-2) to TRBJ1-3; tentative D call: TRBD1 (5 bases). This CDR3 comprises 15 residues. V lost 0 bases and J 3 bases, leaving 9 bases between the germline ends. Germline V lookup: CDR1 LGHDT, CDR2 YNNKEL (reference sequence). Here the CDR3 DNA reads TGTGCCAGCAGCCAAGATCCCCAGGGTGGAAACACCATATATTTT. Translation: CASSQDPQGGNTIYF.

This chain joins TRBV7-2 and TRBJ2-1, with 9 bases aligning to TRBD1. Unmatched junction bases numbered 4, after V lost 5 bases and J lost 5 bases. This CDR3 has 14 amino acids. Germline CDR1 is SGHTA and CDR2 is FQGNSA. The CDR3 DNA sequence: TGTGCCAGCAGCCGGGACAGGGTTAACAATGAGCAGTTCTTC. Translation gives CASSRDRVNNEQFF.

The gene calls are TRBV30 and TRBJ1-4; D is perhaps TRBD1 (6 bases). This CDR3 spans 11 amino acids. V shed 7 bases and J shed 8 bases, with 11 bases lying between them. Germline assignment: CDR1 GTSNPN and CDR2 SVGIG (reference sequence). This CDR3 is CAYEGGEKLFF. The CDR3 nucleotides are TGTGCCTACGAAGGGGGAGAAAAACTGTTTTTT.

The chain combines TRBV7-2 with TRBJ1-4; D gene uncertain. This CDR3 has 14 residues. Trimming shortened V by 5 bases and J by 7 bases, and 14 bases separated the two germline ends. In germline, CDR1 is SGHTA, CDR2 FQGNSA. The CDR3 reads CASSTFEGSEKLFF. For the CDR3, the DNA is TGTGCCAGCAGCACATTTGAAGGATCTGAAAAACTGTTTTTT.

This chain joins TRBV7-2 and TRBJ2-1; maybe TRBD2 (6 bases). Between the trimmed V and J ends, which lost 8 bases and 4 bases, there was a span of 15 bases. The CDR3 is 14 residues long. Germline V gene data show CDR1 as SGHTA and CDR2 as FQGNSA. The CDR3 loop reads CASGPGLTYNEQFF. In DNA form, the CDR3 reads TGTGCCAGCGGCCCGGGACTTACATACAATGAGCAGTTCTTC.

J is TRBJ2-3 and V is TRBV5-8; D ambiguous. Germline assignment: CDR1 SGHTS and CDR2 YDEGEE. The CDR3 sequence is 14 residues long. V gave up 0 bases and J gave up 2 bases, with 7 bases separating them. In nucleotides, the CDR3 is TGTGCCAGCAGCTTGGAGCCCAACACAGATACGCAGTATTTT. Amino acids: CASSLEPNTDTQYF.

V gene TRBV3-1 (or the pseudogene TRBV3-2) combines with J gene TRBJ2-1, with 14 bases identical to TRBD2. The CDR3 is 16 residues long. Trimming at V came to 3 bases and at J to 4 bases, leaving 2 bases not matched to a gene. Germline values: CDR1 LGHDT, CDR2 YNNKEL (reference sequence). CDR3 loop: CASSQGTSGSYNEQFF. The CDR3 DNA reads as TGTGCCAGCAGCCAGGGGACTAGCGGGAGTTACAATGAGCAGTTCTTC.

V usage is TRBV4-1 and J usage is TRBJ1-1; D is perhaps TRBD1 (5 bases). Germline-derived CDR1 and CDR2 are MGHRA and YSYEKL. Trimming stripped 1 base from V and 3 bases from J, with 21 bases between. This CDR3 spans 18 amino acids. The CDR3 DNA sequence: TGCGCCAGCAGCCAAGGTGAGATATTAGGGGTTCGTGACACTGAAGCTTTCTTT. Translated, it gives CASSQGEILGVRDTEAFF.